This TCR beta chain originates from a study of CXCR4 blockade with PD-1 therapy in pancreatic cancer. As regards this clone: Antigen: not known.

Whole-study results and caveats: Tumor clonality averaged about 0.15 versus 0.049 in healthy blood, not predicting survival. More frequent amino acid clones had more nucleotide rearrangements, suggesting convergent selection.

Germline assignment: CDR1 MDHEN and CDR2 SYDVKM. The CDR3 totals 14 residues. The V segment lost 4 bases and the J segment 8 bases; nucleotides outside the gene matches: 5. This table comes from immunoSEQ multiplex PCR, and its TCRdb copy is limited to in-frame clones, with some not included. The data hold a few thousand clones, with 48% observed a single time. The origin of this receptor is a human donor with pancreatic ductal adenocarcinoma. Material for sequencing was tumor tissue. The chain employs TRBV28 and TRBJ2-1, with 10 bases that match TRBD2. The CDR3 reads CASSSGTSVDEQFF. CDR3 in DNA: TGTGCCAGCAGTTCCGGGACTAGCGTCGATGAGCAGTTCTTC. The complete variable domain, with remaining parts taken from reference TRBV28 and TRBJ2-1, reads DVKVTQSSRYLVKRTGEKVFLECVQDMDHENMFWYRQDPGLGLRLIYFSYDVKMKEKGDIPEGYSVSREKKERFSLILESASTNQTSMYLCASSSGTSVDEQFFGPGTRLTVL.